This section outlines one T cell receptor beta chain sequence together with its context. Its antigen is unidentified. Germline CDR1 is MNHEY and CDR2 is SVGAGI. The CDR3 is 16 amino acids. With 5 bases removed from V and 0 bases from J, the gap between germline ends came to 11 bases. The source of the sample is a study of T-cell reconstitution after alpha-beta-depleted transplantation in children. Study results and limitations: T-cell counts and diversity were attributed mostly to newly produced T cells one year after transplant.

Researchers prepared the TCRbeta library using unique molecular identifiers, the study reports. TCRdb recomputed calls from the PCR reads with MiXCR, one row per CDR3 protein. The sample has fewer than 700,000 distinct CDR3 sequences, 20% to 25% seen once. The chain couples TRBV6-5 to TRBJ1-6; D is undetermined. This specimen was PBMCs, mostly from graft donor cells, taken 360 days after TCRalphabeta/CD19-depleted stem cell transplant. This receptor was obtained from a boy under two years old who had a stem cell transplant for acute myeloid leukemia, so the T cells may come from the graft donor. The CDR3 nucleotides are TGTGCCAGCAGTCCGCTCTGGAGCTCCTATAATTCACCCCTCCACTTT. This codes for CASSPLWSSYNSPLHF.